Below, 32 T cell receptor beta chains from the same sample are listed, as sequenced in a study of blood T cell repertoires in COVID-19. Here immunoSEQ multiplex PCR was the method, and the copy in TCRdb shows in-frame clones only, minus some. The sample holds 360,000 or so clones, nearly 90% seen once. Source material: PBMCs or T cells enriched from blood (not recorded which). The receptors derive from a woman aged 25 to 39 who had recovered from COVID-19.

The V gene is TRBV7-2, the J gene TRBJ2-3, with D unresolved. The CDR3 loop spans 15 amino acids. Germline CDR1 reads SGHTA; CDR2 reads FQGNSA. V gave up 2 bases and J gave up 2 bases, with 11 bases separating them. The CDR3: CASSLPRQATDTQYF. The CDR3 DNA reads as TGTGCCAGCAGCTTACCTCGCCAGGCCACAGATACGCAGTATTTT.

The V gene is TRBV5-1, the J gene TRBJ1-1; 9 bases align to TRBD1. Germline loops: CDR1 SGHRS, CDR2 YFSETQ. This CDR3 comprises 15 residues. V lost 0 bases, J lost 6 bases, and 6 bases stayed unmatched. The CDR3 protein is CASSLDGTGHAEAFF. The CDR3 DNA reads as TGCGCCAGCAGCTTGGATGGGACAGGGCACGCTGAAGCTTTCTTT.

The chain links TRBV11-2 to TRBJ2-7, with 8 bases that match TRBD1. The CDR3 totals 14 residues. Germline V gene sequence: CDR1 SGHAT, CDR2 FQNNGV. The ends lost 4 bases at V and 5 bases at J; junction bases unmatched: 7. CDR3 in amino acids: CASSSDRAPDEQYF. DNA for the CDR3: TGTGCCAGCAGCTCGGACAGGGCCCCTGACGAGCAGTACTTC.

The CDR3 is CASSQEEGSSSDSYNEQFF. The CDR3 DNA follows: TGCGCCAGCAGCCAAGAAGAGGGTTCTTCTAGCGACTCCTACAATGAGCAGTTCTTC. The chain carries TRBV4-1 and TRBJ2-1; a weak D match, TRBD2 (6 bases). With 0 bases removed from V and 0 bases from J, the gap between germline ends came to 18 bases. Germline CDR1 is MGHRA and CDR2 is YSYEKL. CDR3 length: 19 amino acids.

This clone was counted once. This rearrangement joins TRBV3-1 (or the pseudogene TRBV3-2) to TRBJ1-1; 10 bases are a match to TRBD1. CDR1 LGHDT and CDR2 YNNKEL come from the germline V gene (reference sequence). The CDR3 loop spans 16 amino acids. J lost 1 base, V lost 2 bases, and 4 bases had no gene match. The CDR3 sequence is CASSQLWDRGNTEAFF. The CDR3 DNA is TGTGCCAGCAGCCAACTTTGGGACAGGGGGAACACTGAAGCTTTCTTT.

The genes are TRBV5-1 and TRBJ2-2; D unclear. The CDR3 contains 16 residues. Germline V CDR1 and CDR2: SGHRS, YFSETQ. Trimming shortened V by 3 bases and J by 4 bases, and 16 bases separated the two germline ends. This chain's CDR3 is CASSSAVGRGTGELFF. CDR3 sequence (DNA): TGCGCCAGCAGCTCGGCGGTGGGTCGAGGCACCGGGGAGCTGTTTTTT.

This clone was detected a few times. The chain recombines TRBV7-3 with TRBJ2-1, with 10 bases aligning to TRBD2. The CDR3 runs 15 residues. V lost 1 base, J lost 5 bases, and 2 bases stayed unmatched. Germline V gives CDR1 SGHTA, CDR2 FQGTGA. The CDR3 DNA follows: TGTGCCAGCAGCTTAAAACTAGCGGGGAACAATGAGCAGTTCTTC. Translated, it gives CASSLKLAGNNEQFF.

This chain joins TRBV2 and TRBJ1-2; TRBD1 matches at 7 bases. Unmatched junction bases numbered 20, after V lost 5 bases and J lost 5 bases. This CDR3 contains 18 residues. Germline-derived CDR1 and CDR2 are SNHLY and FYNNEI. CDR3 residues: CASSQELTGSPLPYGYTF. CDR3 coding DNA: TGTGCCAGCAGTCAGGAATTGACAGGGAGCCCTCTACCATATGGCTACACCTTC.

This chain uses TRBV5-8 with TRBJ2-7, with 10 positions matching TRBD2. The V gene end was trimmed by 4 bases and the J gene end by 2 bases; junction bases not matched to a gene: 3. CDR1 and CDR2 (germline): SGHTS, YDEGEE. This CDR3 region has 14 residues. The chain's CDR3 is CASSGLAETYEQYF. The CDR3 DNA sequence: TGTGCCAGCAGCGGACTAGCGGAAACCTACGAGCAGTACTTC. Full variable domain (missing parts from reference TRBV5-8 and TRBJ2-7): EAGVTQSPTHLIKTRGQQATLRCSPISGHTSVYWYQQALGLGLQFLLWYDEGEERNRGNFPPRFSGRQFPNYSSELNVNALELEDSALYLCASSGLAETYEQYFGPGTRLTVT.

The chain recombines TRBV5-6 with TRBJ1-2; 7 bases agree with TRBD1. After removal of 2 bases from V and 11 bases from J, the junction contained 3 bases not matched to a gene. The CDR3 sequence is 11 residues long. Germline CDR1 and CDR2: SGHDT and YYEEEE. The CDR3 spells CASSLGQAYTF. The CDR3 region has the DNA TGTGCCAGCAGCTTAGGACAGGCTTACACCTTC.

V is TRBV11-3 and J is TRBJ2-2; a weak D match, TRBD2 (6 bases). The CDR3 consists of 16 residues. Germline values: CDR1 SGHNT, CDR2 YENEEA. The V end was cut by 1 base, the J end by 6 bases, with 15 bases between. As DNA, the CDR3 is TGTGCCAGCAGCTTAGTGTCTAGCGTCACGCCCGGGGAGCTGTTTTTT. Translation gives CASSLVSSVTPGELFF.

V gene TRBV19 combines with J gene TRBJ1-3; TRBD1 aligns across 8 bases. The CDR3 extends over 14 amino acids. V lost 6 bases and J lost 3; bases outside the gene matches: 4. Germline V lookup: CDR1 LNHDA, CDR2 SQIVND (reference sequence). The chain's CDR3 is CASRQGALGNTIYF. The CDR3 DNA reads TGTGCCAGTAGGCAGGGGGCTCTTGGAAACACCATATATTTT.

This rearrangement joins TRBV27 to TRBJ2-2, with 10 nucleotides matching TRBD2. Germline assignment: CDR1 MNHEY and CDR2 SMNVEV (reference sequence). Losses at the gene ends were 6 bases for V and 7 bases for J; bases not matched to a gene: 5. The CDR3 loop spans 14 amino acids. The CDR3 DNA follows: TGTGCCAGCAGCGGGACTAGCGACTACGGGGAGCTGTTTTTT. This codes for CASSGTSDYGELFF.

V and J are TRBV7-6 and TRBJ2-1; D is uncertain. The CDR3 is 16 residues long. Germline-derived CDR1 and CDR2 are SGHVS and FNYEAQ. V lost 5 bases and J 0 bases, leaving 14 bases between the germline ends. The CDR3 bases are TGTGCCAGCAGCGCCCCGACTTATAGCTCCTACAATGAGCAGTTCTTC. Amino acid sequence: CASSAPTYSSYNEQFF.

This chain links TRBV28 with TRBJ1-1; D gene ambiguous. The CDR3 length is 14 residues. Germline V lookup: CDR1 MDHEN, CDR2 SYDVKM. Trimming took off 6 bases at V and 3 bases at J, with 14 bases between the two ends. In nucleotides, the CDR3 is TGTGCCAGCAGCCCCCCCGGGTCGTACACTGAAGCTTTCTTT. This sequence encodes CASSPPGSYTEAFF.

This chain joins TRBV5-1 and TRBJ2-5, with D maybe TRBD1 (7 bases). Germline V CDR1 and CDR2: SGHRS, YFSETQ. CDR3 size: 15 residues. Trimming removed 0 bases at V and 5 bases at J, with 14 bases between. Here the CDR3 DNA reads TGCGCCAGCAGCTTGGGCGAGACAGGGAGGGAGACCCAGTACTTC. Encoded protein: CASSLGETGRETQYF. Combining the CDR3 with reference TRBV5-1 and TRBJ2-5 gives the whole variable domain KAGVTQTPRYLIKTRGQQVTLSCSPISGHRSVSWYQQTPGQGLQFLFEYFSETQRNKGNFPGRFSGRQFSNSRSEMNVSTLELGDSALYLCASSLGETGRETQYFGPGTRLLVL.

This rearrangement joins TRBV6-1 to TRBJ2-3, with D maybe TRBD2 (7 bases). The germline gives CDR1 MNHNS, CDR2 SASEGT. The CDR3 has 17 amino acids. V gave up 1 base and J gave up 2 bases, with 16 bases separating them. The CDR3 sequence: CASSEDGGHPSTDTQYF. For the CDR3, the DNA is TGTGCCAGCAGTGAAGACGGGGGGCACCCCTCCACAGATACGCAGTATTTT.

The rearrangement links TRBV10-3 to TRBJ2-2; perhaps TRBD2 as D (5 bases). Germline CDR1 ENHRY, CDR2 SYGVKD. Trimming removed 10 bases at V and 3 bases at J, with 12 bases between. The CDR3 spans 13 residues. The CDR3 region has the DNA TGTGCCACCGAGGGCCACGACACCGGGGAGCTGTTTTTT. Protein sequence: CATEGHDTGELFF.

The V and J genes are TRBV2 and TRBJ2-2; a possible D gene is TRBD2 (5 bases). V gave up 5 bases and J gave up 3 bases, with 13 bases separating them. The CDR3 loop spans 15 amino acids. CDR1 SNHLY and CDR2 FYNNEI come from the germline V gene. CDR3 in DNA: TGTGCCAGCAGTTTCGTTCTAGCAGACACCGGGGAGCTGTTTTTT. Protein: CASSFVLADTGELFF.

The chain combines TRBV29-1 with TRBJ2-7; 7 nucleotides line up with TRBD1. The germline V gene encodes CDR1 SQVTM and CDR2 ANQGSEA. V lost 7 bases and J lost 3; bases outside the gene matches: 9. CDR3 size: 13 residues. The CDR3 DNA reads TGCAGCGCAAGCACGTGGACAGGCTACGAGCAGTACTTC. It codes for CSASTWTGYEQYF.

This clone has only a few counts. CDR3 residues: CASSLEGTGGGYGYTF. The DNA for the CDR3 is TGCGCCAGCAGCTTGGAAGGGACAGGGGGCGGCTATGGCTACACCTTC. The chain employs TRBV5-1 and TRBJ1-2; 12 bases match TRBD1. Germline lookup yields CDR1 SGHRS and CDR2 YFSETQ. The CDR3 has 16 amino acids. V shed 0 bases, J shed 4 bases, and the junction held 4 bases outside the gene matches.

This sequence joins TRBV6-2 or TRBV6-3 and TRBJ2-7, with 7 positions matching TRBD2. This CDR3 has 14 amino acids. CDR1 and CDR2 (germline): MNHEY, SVGEGT. V was pared by 2 bases and J by 0 bases, with 1 base of the junction left unmatched. CDR3 in amino acids: CASSYGLGSYEQYF. CDR3 DNA: TGTGCCAGCAGTTACGGACTAGGCTCCTACGAGCAGTACTTC.

The chain recombines TRBV9 with TRBJ2-1, with TRBD2 matching over 9 bases. The CDR3 sequence is 15 residues long. CDR1 and CDR2 (germline): SGDLS, YYNGEE. The V segment lost 7 bases and the J segment 2 bases; nucleotides outside the gene matches: 7. CDR3 DNA sequence: TGTGCCAGCGCGATAGCGGGAGAGACCTACAATGAGCAGTTCTTC. Translating gives CASAIAGETYNEQFF. The whole variable domain, filled in from reference TRBV9 and TRBJ2-1, reads DSGVTQTPKHLITATGQRVTLRCSPRSGDLSVYWYQQSLDQGLQFLIQYYNGEERAKGNILERFSAQQFPDLHSELNLSSLELGDSALYFCASAIAGETYNEQFFGPGTRLTVL.

This clone was observed a handful of times. The rearrangement links TRBV6-5 to TRBJ1-1; 10 nucleotides line up with TRBD1. CDR3 length: 12 amino acids. Germline V lookup: CDR1 MNHEY, CDR2 SVGAGI. The V segment lost 6 bases and the J segment 12 bases; nucleotides outside the gene matches: 7. CDR3 residues: CASRPDRGKTFF. CDR3 nucleotides: TGTGCCAGCAGACCGGACAGGGGGAAAACTTTCTTT.

The rearrangement uses TRBV18 and TRBJ1-2, with 8 bases matching TRBD1. The CDR3 length is 18 residues. The V segment lost 3 bases and the J segment 5 bases; nucleotides outside the gene matches: 17. Germline CDR1 reads KGHSH; CDR2 reads LQKENI. In DNA form, the CDR3 reads TGTGCCAGCTCACCCTTGGGGCAGGGGGCGCAGGAAAAGTATGGCTACACCTTC. It is translated as CASSPLGQGAQEKYGYTF.

V and J are TRBV29-1 and TRBJ1-4; 11 bases match TRBD1. Germline V CDR1 and CDR2: SQVTM, ANQGSEA. This CDR3 is 15 amino acids long. The V segment lost 6 bases and the J segment 5 bases; nucleotides outside the gene matches: 8. CDR3 coding DNA: TGCAGCGTGCGCGGACAGGGGGCAGGGAATGAAAAACTGTTTTTT. The encoded protein is CSVRGQGAGNEKLFF.

This clone was counted a few times. This specimen includes other DNA sequences encoding the same CDR3. The chain employs TRBV5-1 and TRBJ2-1; TRBD1 matches at 8 bases. The ends lost 1 base at V and 9 bases at J; junction bases unmatched: 3. The germline V gene encodes CDR1 SGHRS and CDR2 YFSETQ. This CDR3 contains 13 residues. CDR3: CASSLNRGSEQFF. The CDR3 region has the DNA TGCGCCAGCAGCTTGAACAGGGGGAGTGAGCAGTTCTTC. Looking up the rest from reference TRBV5-1 and TRBJ2-1 gives the full variable domain: KAGVTQTPRYLIKTRGQQVTLSCSPISGHRSVSWYQQTPGQGLQFLFEYFSETQRNKGNFPGRFSGRQFSNSRSEMNVSTLELGDSALYLCASSLNRGSEQFFGPGTRLTVL.

In regard to this clone: Within the sample, other DNA sequences also encode this same CDR3. The V and J genes are TRBV24-1 and TRBJ2-1, with TRBD1 identical over 9 bases. The length of the CDR3 is 15 residues. Germline assignment: CDR1 KGHDR and CDR2 SFDVKD. J gave up 4 bases and V 12 bases, and 12 bases lay outside the gene matches. DNA of the CDR3: TGTGCCGCAGACTACAGGGGGCAGTTTTACAATGAGCAGTTCTTC. Its protein product is CAADYRGQFYNEQFF.

The V call is TRBV3-1 (or the pseudogene TRBV3-2), the J call TRBJ1-4; maybe TRBD1 (6 bases). The V end lost 1 base, the J end lost 4 bases, and 13 bases lay between the germline ends. Germline V gives CDR1 LGHDT, CDR2 YNNKEL (reference sequence). The CDR3 is 16 residues long. The CDR3 loop reads CASSQVGAPDNEKLFF. The CDR3 DNA is TGTGCCAGCAGCCAAGTGGGGGCGCCTGATAATGAAAAACTGTTTTTT.

The chain combines TRBV27 with TRBJ1-5; D is undetermined. CDR3 length: 15 amino acids. Trimming took off 0 bases at V and 2 bases at J, with 8 bases between the two ends. Germline CDR1 is MNHEY and CDR2 is SMNVEV (reference sequence). The CDR3 DNA sequence: TGTGCCAGCAGTTTATCCCGTCGGGGCAATCAGCCCCAGCATTTT. Translated: CASSLSRRGNQPQHF.

CDR3 region: CASGGGNNQPQHF. CDR3 in DNA: TGTGCCAGCGGAGGTGGGAACAATCAGCCCCAGCATTTT. The chain carries TRBV7-8 and TRBJ1-5; D ambiguous. Looked up from germline, CDR1 is SGHVS and CDR2 is FQNEAQ. V shed 8 bases and J shed 3 bases, with 11 bases lying between them. The CDR3 length is 13 residues.

This chain links TRBV7-2 with TRBJ1-6, with 7 positions matching TRBD1. V shed 2 bases and J 9 bases; nucleotides not matched to a gene: 10. CDR1 and CDR2 (germline): SGHTA, FQGNSA. The CDR3 is 16 amino acids. CDR3 DNA sequence: TGTGCCAGCAGCTTAACTGGGACAGCGAGCGTTTCACCCCTCCACTTT. Protein product: CASSLTGTASVSPLHF. Full variable domain (rest looked up from reference TRBV7-2 and TRBJ1-6): GAGVSQSPSNKVTEKGKDVELRCDPISGHTALYWYRQSLGQGLEFLIYFQGNSAPDKSGLPSDRFSAERTGGSVSTLTIQRTQQEDSAVYLCASSLTGTASVSPLHFGNGTRLTVT.